This T cell receptor beta chain was sequenced for a study of blood T cell repertoires in COVID-19. Study summary: Nucleic acid was either cDNA or gDNA, and it came from T cells, B-cell-depleted T cells, or PBMCs.

The participants were between about 18 and 90 years old and came from 24 US areas. Clinical history as reported by participants underpinned cohort assignment. Recovery meant two consecutive negative NP/OP PCR tests, professional clearance, or resolved symptoms. Some clones are missing from TCRdb's copy, which holds only in-frame ones; the method was immunoSEQ multiplex PCR. The data hold about 440,000 clones, with roughly 88% observed a single time. Per the germline V gene, CDR1 is SGHNT and CDR2 is YYREEE (reference sequence). The CDR3 extends over 14 amino acids. V dropped 0 bases and J dropped 4 bases, with 10 bases sitting between them.

The sequencing sample was made of PBMCs or T cells enriched from blood (not recorded which). This clonotype was obtained from a man younger than 35 who had recovered from COVID-19. The J gene is TRBJ1-2, the V gene TRBV5-4, with D possibly being TRBD1 (6 bases). The CDR3 protein is CASSLDEGVYGYTF. CDR3 bases: TGTGCCAGCAGCTTGGACGAGGGGGTCTATGGCTACACCTTC.